The 28 T cell receptor beta chains given below trace back to one sample, sequenced in a study of T-cell reconstitution after alpha-beta-depleted transplantation in children. Unique molecular identifiers were used in preparing the TCRbeta library. One entry per CDR3 protein results from TCRdb running MiXCR on the PCR reads. There are about 500,000 distinct CDR3 sequences in the sample; approximately 32% occur only once, and 2.4% lies in the top ten. Specimen: PBMCs from the stem cell graft donor, collected from the stem cell graft. The receptors here all came from a human donor who donated a stem cell graft to a child with aplastic anemia.

As DNA, the CDR3 is TGTGCCAGCAGTTACGGAACGCCCCCCCAGCCCCAGCATTTT. Translation: CASSYGTPPQPQHF. The gene calls are TRBV6-5 and TRBJ1-5; D uncertain. Germline-derived CDR1 and CDR2 are MNHEY and SVGAGI. The CDR3 is 14 amino acids. Trimming took off 2 bases at V and 7 bases at J, with 12 bases between the two ends.

The CDR3 loop reads CAISESSLGGNEQYF. The DNA of the CDR3 is TGTGCCATCAGTGAGTCGAGTTTAGGAGGGAACGAGCAGTACTTC. The rearrangement joins TRBV10-3 to TRBJ2-7, with D perhaps TRBD2 (6 bases). This CDR3 region has 15 residues. Germline lookup yields CDR1 ENHRY and CDR2 SYGVKD. The germline V and J ends were trimmed by 0 bases and 5 bases, with 14 bases remaining between them.

This rearrangement joins TRBV11-2 to TRBJ1-4; D is undetermined. V was trimmed by 3 bases and J by 0 bases, leaving 8 bases between them. Per germline, CDR1 SGHAT and CDR2 FQNNGV. This CDR3 is 15 amino acids long. CDR3 region: CASSFPPATNEKLFF. As DNA, the CDR3 is TGTGCCAGCAGCTTTCCTCCTGCAACTAATGAAAAACTGTTTTTT.

This clonotype was seen a handful of times. The CDR3 DNA follows: TGCAGCGTGGCACAGGACCGCGGCGGCAATCAGCCCCAGCATTTT. Amino acid sequence: CSVAQDRGGNQPQHF. This chain joins TRBV29-1 and TRBJ1-5; possibly TRBD1 for D (5 bases). Trimming removed 6 bases from V and 2 bases from J, with 17 bases in between. Germline CDR1 reads SQVTM; CDR2 reads ANQGSEA. The CDR3 runs to 15 residues.

This clonotype was seen only a few times. The chain recombines TRBV7-2 with TRBJ1-2, with 12 bases identical to TRBD1. CDR1 and CDR2 (germline): SGHTA, FQGNSA. The CDR3 spans 15 residues. V lost 6 bases and J lost 7; bases outside the gene matches: 9. The CDR3 is CASRLQGQGASGYTF. CDR3 nucleotide sequence: TGTGCCAGCAGACTCCAGGGACAGGGGGCGAGTGGCTACACCTTC.

This clonotype has more than one count but fewer than ten. The V call is TRBV4-2, the J call TRBJ2-5, with 7 bases aligning to TRBD1. CDR1 and CDR2 from the germline V gene are LGHNA and YNFKEQ. Unmatched junction bases numbered 2, after V lost 3 bases and J lost 1 base. This CDR3 is 14 amino acids long. The CDR3 bases are TGTGCCAGCAGCCAGTGGGACAGCCAAGAGACCCAGTACTTC. Its protein is CASSQWDSQETQYF.

This clonotype has just a few counts. This chain links TRBV29-1 with TRBJ1-1; TRBD1 might be the D (5 bases). V dropped 0 bases and J dropped 12 bases, with 14 bases sitting between them. The CDR3 loop spans 12 amino acids. The V gene's germline CDR1 is SQVTM and CDR2 ANQGSEA. In nucleotides, the CDR3 is TGCAGCGTTGAAGAAGGTCCCGGGGGGTCTTTCTTT. It is translated as CSVEEGPGGSFF.

This clonotype was detected only a few times. The chain joins TRBV12-3 or TRBV12-4 to TRBJ1-2, with D hard to call. This CDR3 has 11 residues. Trimming removed 8 bases at V and 8 bases at J, with 12 bases between. The CDR3 DNA reads as TGTGCCAGCGGGTGGGGAAGGGGCTACACCTTC. Translating it yields CASGWGRGYTF.

The V gene is TRBV12-3 or TRBV12-4, the J gene TRBJ2-3; TRBD2 matches at 9 bases. The CDR3 covers 15 residues. With 7 bases clipped from V and 8 bases from J, the junction kept 13 bases outside the gene matches. The CDR3 is CASTWVAGGPGTQYF. The CDR3 DNA sequence: TGTGCCAGCACCTGGGTCGCGGGAGGGCCAGGTACGCAGTATTTT.

This clonotype was found a few times. V gene TRBV10-3 combines with J gene TRBJ2-3, with a weak D call TRBD2 (5 bases). The V and J ends lost 8 bases and 2 bases respectively, with 11 bases between them. The V gene's germline CDR1 is ENHRY and CDR2 SYGVKD. The CDR3 sequence is 13 residues long. The CDR3 loop is CAIVRVLTDTQYF. As DNA, the CDR3 is TGTGCCATCGTGAGGGTTCTCACAGATACGCAGTATTTT.

J is TRBJ1-1 and V is TRBV7-2; D possibly corresponds to TRBD1 (5 bases). The CDR3 is 13 residues long. The germline V gene encodes CDR1 SGHTA and CDR2 FQGNSA. Trimming cost V 1 base and J 11 bases, with 14 bases left between them. The CDR3 coding sequence is TGTGCCAGCAGCTTAGGGCAGGGAAGAGTTGCTTTCTTT. Its protein is CASSLGQGRVAFF. Full variable domain (rest looked up from reference TRBV7-2 and TRBJ1-1): GAGVSQSPSNKVTEKGKDVELRCDPISGHTALYWYRQSLGQGLEFLIYFQGNSAPDKSGLPSDRFSAERTGGSVSTLTIQRTQQEDSAVYLCASSLGQGRVAFFGQGTRLTVV.

V usage is TRBV7-2 and J usage is TRBJ1-4; 7 bases fit TRBD1. J lost 4 bases, V lost 5 bases, and 7 bases had no gene match. This CDR3 has 15 amino acids. Germline CDR1 reads SGHTA; CDR2 reads FQGNSA. In nucleotides, the CDR3 is TGTGCCAGCAGCCGCGGGACAGTCAATAATGAAAAACTGTTTTTT. Translated, it gives CASSRGTVNNEKLFF.

This chain connects TRBV28 to TRBJ1-5, with D hard to call. This CDR3 region has 12 residues. Between the trimmed V and J ends, which lost 7 bases and 8 bases, there was a span of 12 bases. CDR1 is MDHEN, CDR2 SYDVKM, per germline. CDR3 sequence reads: CASKSLREPQHF. The DNA of the CDR3 is TGTGCCAGCAAATCCCTTAGGGAGCCCCAGCATTTT.

This clonotype has only a few counts. The DNA of the CDR3 is TGTGCCAGCAGCTTAGCGCCTCCGCAGGGGGGCACAGATACGCAGTATTTT. It encodes CASSLAPPQGGTDTQYF. This chain connects TRBV7-2 to TRBJ2-3, with 7 nucleotides matching TRBD1. With 0 bases clipped from V and 1 base from J, the junction kept 7 bases outside the gene matches. The CDR3 length is 17 residues. Germline CDR1 reads SGHTA; CDR2 reads FQGNSA. Variable domain in full (rest from reference TRBV7-2 and TRBJ2-3): GAGVSQSPSNKVTEKGKDVELRCDPISGHTALYWYRQSLGQGLEFLIYFQGNSAPDKSGLPSDRFSAERTGGSVSTLTIQRTQQEDSAVYLCASSLAPPQGGTDTQYFGPGTRLTVL.

The chain recombines TRBV11-2 with TRBJ2-5; 9 nucleotides align to TRBD2. The CDR3 sequence is 18 residues long. CDR1 is SGHAT and CDR2 is FQNNGV in the germline V gene. With V trimmed by 5 bases and J by 5 bases, 18 bases remained unmatched. CDR3 amino acids: CASSTNSEGSGSWETQYF. As DNA, the CDR3 is TGTGCCAGCAGCACCAACTCGGAAGGTAGCGGGAGTTGGGAGACCCAGTACTTC.

Turning to this clonotype: A junction end diverges from the germline sequence, so it may reflect a read error. The rearrangement uses TRBV7-2 and TRBJ2-3; the D gene is possibly TRBD2 (5 bases). The CDR3 spans 12 residues. Per germline, CDR1 SGHTA and CDR2 FQGNSA. This chain's CDR3 is CASILATDTQYF. The CDR3 nucleotides read TGTGCCAGCATCTTAGCGACAGATACGCAGTATTTT.

This chain joins TRBV10-1 and TRBJ2-5; possibly TRBD1 for D (5 bases). Trimming stripped 3 bases from V and 6 bases from J, with 14 bases between. Germline V gene sequence: CDR1 WNHNN, CDR2 SYGVQD (reference sequence). This CDR3 is 14 amino acids long. The CDR3 sequence: CASSESRQSKTQYF. For the CDR3, the DNA is TGCGCCAGCAGTGAATCCCGACAGTCAAAGACCCAGTACTTC.

This chain uses TRBV12-3 or TRBV12-4 with TRBJ2-2; D gene uncertain. V gave up 7 bases and J gave up 2 bases, with 17 bases separating them. CDR3 size: 16 residues. The CDR3 reads CASMDEVSINTGELFF. DNA of the CDR3: TGTGCCAGCATGGACGAGGTTTCTATTAACACCGGGGAGCTGTTTTTT.

At least ten counts were recorded for this clonotype. The CDR3: CASSDSTGELFF. The CDR3 DNA follows: TGTGCCAGCAGTGATTCGACCGGGGAGCTGTTTTTT. The rearrangement uses TRBV6-1 and TRBJ2-2, with D uncertain. CDR3 length: 12 amino acids. The V end lost 3 bases, the J end lost 5 bases, and 4 bases lay between the germline ends. Germline CDR1 and CDR2: MNHNS and SASEGT.

This clonotype was seen only a few times. The chain links TRBV7-9 to TRBJ1-1; TRBD1 might be the D (6 bases). This CDR3 spans 14 amino acids. Germline V gene sequence: CDR1 SEHNR, CDR2 FQNEAQ (reference sequence). Trimming removed 4 bases from V and 4 bases from J, with 13 bases in between. CDR3 region: CASSSQGRATEAFF. The CDR3 nucleotides are TGTGCCAGCAGCTCACAGGGAAGGGCCACTGAAGCTTTCTTT.

The genes are TRBV29-1 and TRBJ1-2; TRBD1 might be the D (6 bases). V was trimmed by 1 base and J by 5 bases, leaving 11 bases between them. CDR3 length equals 13 residues. The germline V gene encodes CDR1 SQVTM and CDR2 ANQGSEA. Here the CDR3 reads CSVEVGGGYGYTF. The CDR3 DNA reads as TGCAGCGTTGAAGTAGGGGGAGGATATGGCTACACCTTC.

The rearrangement links TRBV7-9 to TRBJ2-1, with D tentatively TRBD1 (6 bases). Germline V CDR1 and CDR2: SEHNR, FQNEAQ (reference sequence). V gave up 6 bases and J gave up 10 bases, with 13 bases separating them. The CDR3 covers 12 residues. CDR3 protein: CASRPGVWEQFF. In nucleotides, the CDR3 is TGTGCCAGCAGACCAGGGGTTTGGGAGCAGTTCTTC.

V usage is TRBV7-3 and J usage is TRBJ2-1; 10 nucleotides agree with TRBD2. Germline trimming cut 5 bases from V and 6 bases from J; bases unmatched to any gene: 7. Germline values: CDR1 SGHTA, CDR2 FQGTGA. CDR3 length equals 15 residues. CDR3 DNA: TGTGCCAGCAGCCTTACGGGACTAGCGACCAATGAGCAGTTCTTC. It is translated as CASSLTGLATNEQFF.

In its sample, this clonotype was seen a few times. Written as DNA, the CDR3 is TGCGCCAGCAGCTTGCTAGGGGATGAGCAGTTCTTC. This gives the protein CASSLLGDEQFF. The chain carries TRBV5-1 and TRBJ2-1; D may be TRBD1 (5 bases). The CDR3 runs 12 residues. The ends were cut back, 1 base at V and 8 bases at J, with 7 bases in the middle. The germline gives CDR1 SGHRS, CDR2 YFSETQ. Full variable domain (rest looked up from reference TRBV5-1 and TRBJ2-1): KAGVTQTPRYLIKTRGQQVTLSCSPISGHRSVSWYQQTPGQGLQFLFEYFSETQRNKGNFPGRFSGRQFSNSRSEMNVSTLELGDSALYLCASSLLGDEQFFGPGTRLTVL.

The chain recombines TRBV24-1 with TRBJ1-1, with 8 bases matching TRBD1. The CDR3 totals 14 residues. Germline loops: CDR1 KGHDR, CDR2 SFDVKD. V dropped 5 bases and J dropped 5; count of bases not matched to a gene: 6. The CDR3 loop reads CATSGNRGETEAFF. Written as DNA, the CDR3 is TGTGCCACCAGTGGCAACAGGGGGGAGACTGAAGCTTTCTTT.

This clonotype was observed a handful of times. V and J are TRBV29-1 and TRBJ2-7, with 12 bases identical to TRBD2. The germline CDR1 and CDR2 sequences are SQVTM and ANQGSEA. With 4 bases clipped from V and 6 bases from J, the junction kept 16 bases outside the gene matches. The CDR3 extends over 17 amino acids. CDR3 bases: TGCAGCGTTGGGCTACTAGCGGGAGGTTCCTCTCCTACCGAGCAGTACTTC. This encodes CSVGLLAGGSSPTEQYF.

The chain couples TRBV6-1 to TRBJ1-2, with D possibly being TRBD1 (6 bases). CDR1 and CDR2 (germline): MNHNS, SASEGT. The V end was cut by 4 bases, the J end by 2 bases, with 8 bases between. CDR3 length: 13 amino acids. The CDR3 DNA reads as TGTGCCAGCAGTGCTACAGGGAACTATGGCTACACCTTC. Its translation is CASSATGNYGYTF.

The chain links TRBV24-1 to TRBJ1-5; D remains ambiguous. Germline V gene lookup returns CDR1 KGHDR and CDR2 SFDVKD. This CDR3 spans 14 amino acids. V lost 5 bases and J 1 base, leaving 8 bases between the germline ends. The CDR3 sequence is CATSAGKSNQPQHF. CDR3 DNA: TGTGCCACCAGTGCCGGGAAAAGCAATCAGCCCCAGCATTTT.